What follows are 9 T cell receptor beta chains derived from one specimen sequenced in a study of Graves' ophthalmopathy and Graves' hyperthyroidism. Scientists amplified the TCR beta CDR3 regions from RNA transcripts. HTBI primers primed a first-round RT-PCR, and a second-round multiplex PCR followed. From the multiplex PCR reads, TCRdb called clonotypes with MiXCR, one entry per CDR3 protein. Here the sample spans about 640,000 distinct CDR3 sequences, under 50% being singletons. Source material: peripheral blood. These receptors were collected from an adult man with Graves' ophthalmopathy.

With regard to this clonotype: This may arise from a read error, as a much more abundant clone is one base away. This chain connects TRBV13 to TRBJ1-1; D is perhaps TRBD1 (5 bases). Trimming took 5 bases from V and 4 from J, leaving 17 bases between them. The CDR3 spans 15 residues. CDR1 is PRHDT, CDR2 FYEKMQ, per germline (reference sequence). In DNA form, the CDR3 reads TGTGCCAGCAGCCCCCTGTCCAGGGCGGGCACTGAAGCTTTCTTT. Translating it yields CASSPLSRAGTEAFF.

Notes on this clonotype: Possible read error: a much larger clone is one base away. V usage is TRBV19 and J usage is TRBJ2-5; TRBD1 is a possible D gene (7 bases). Looked up from germline, CDR1 is LNHDA and CDR2 is SQIVND (reference sequence). This CDR3 region has 16 residues. CDR3 residues: CASSEQAGGYTETKYF. The CDR3 DNA reads TGTGCCAGTAGTGAACAGGCAGGGGGGTATACAGAGACCAAGTACTTC.

This clonotype was detected a few times. The rearrangement joins TRBV12-3 or TRBV12-4 to TRBJ2-2, with a weak D call TRBD2 (6 bases). V was pared by 2 bases and J by 5 bases, with 18 bases between. This CDR3 is built from 17 residues. The CDR3 DNA follows: TGTGCCAGCAGTTTAAAGGGCCTTGGGGGGTTAACCGGGGAGCTGTTTTTT. Translating it yields CASSLKGLGGLTGELFF.

This clonotype came up many times. The rearrangement links TRBV9 to TRBJ2-7, with D perhaps matching TRBD1 (5 bases). V was trimmed by 0 bases and J by 5 bases, leaving 12 bases between them. The CDR3 contains 14 residues. The germline V gene encodes CDR1 SGDLS and CDR2 YYNGEE. Here the CDR3 reads CASSVAQDTHEQYF. The CDR3 nucleotides are TGTGCCAGCAGCGTAGCACAGGACACCCACGAGCAGTACTTC.

This chain links TRBV25-1 with TRBJ1-1; TRBD1 aligns across 10 bases. V trimming: 7 bases; J trimming: 1 base; junction bases outside the gene matches: 15. Germline lookup yields CDR1 MGHDK and CDR2 SYGVNS. The CDR3 contains 18 residues. As DNA, the CDR3 is TGTGCCAGCACCCTGGAGGCGGGGACAGGGGTAGGGAACACTGAAGCTTTCTTT. It is translated as CASTLEAGTGVGNTEAFF. The full variable domain, with the rest looked up from reference TRBV25-1 and TRBJ1-1, is EADIYQTPRYLVIGTGKKITLECSQTMGHDKMYWYQQDPGMELHLIHYSYGVNSTEKGDLSSESTVSRIRTEHFPLTLESARPSHTSQYLCASTLEAGTGVGNTEAFFGQGTRLTVV.

V and J are TRBV30 and TRBJ1-4; 10 nucleotides line up with TRBD1. In germline, CDR1 is GTSNPN, CDR2 SVGIG (reference sequence). The CDR3 is 12 amino acids. The ends lost 7 bases at V and 7 bases at J; junction bases unmatched: 3. CDR3 sequence reads: CAFGDRGEKLFF. DNA for the CDR3: TGTGCCTTCGGGGACAGGGGTGAAAAACTGTTTTTT.

This clonotype was seen at least ten times. The V gene is TRBV20-1, the J gene TRBJ1-4; tentatively, D is TRBD1 (5 bases). V was trimmed by 6 bases and J by 5 bases, leaving 16 bases between them. There are 14 residues in the CDR3. CDR1 is DFQATT and CDR2 is SNEGSKA in the germline V gene (reference sequence). CDR3 region: CSARIQEINEKLFF. The DNA for the CDR3 is TGCAGTGCGAGAATACAGGAGATCAATGAAAAACTGTTTTTT.

This clonotype was observed at least ten times. The V call is TRBV3-1, the J call TRBJ2-7; a possible D gene is TRBD2 (5 bases). Trimming took 4 bases from V and 2 from J, leaving 15 bases between them. The CDR3 totals 15 residues. Germline-derived CDR1 and CDR2 are LGHDT and YNNKEL (reference sequence). CDR3 nucleotide sequence: TGTGCCAGCAGCCTTGCCTTGGACTTGGCCTACGAGCAGTACTTC. It encodes CASSLALDLAYEQYF.

This clonotype showed up many times. The rearrangement joins TRBV20-1 to TRBJ1-5; possibly TRBD1 for D (5 bases). There are 14 residues in the CDR3. Trimming pared 1 base from V and 3 bases from J, leaving 10 bases between. In germline, CDR1 is DFQATT, CDR2 SNEGSKA (reference sequence). CDR3 coding DNA: TGCAGTGCTAGAGTAGGGGCGAACAATCAGCCCCAGCATTTT. Translating gives CSARVGANNQPQHF.